The 21 T cell receptor beta chains below were found in one sample sequenced in a study of cytomegalovirus exposure and HLA in healthy donors. It was with 60 Vbeta and 13 Jbeta primers that the PCR ran. TCRdb's table, derived via immunoSEQ multiplex PCR, lists solely in-frame clones and lacks some. The profile shows about 140,000 clones, 77% of them singletons. The sample comprised PBMCs. Source of these receptors: a woman aged 45-65 years in good health and CMV-seronegative.

The chain combines TRBV6-6 with TRBJ2-7; 11 bases map to TRBD1. Trimming removed 0 bases from V and 3 bases from J; junction bases left unmatched: 1. The CDR3 runs 15 residues. Germline CDR1 reads MNHNY; CDR2 reads SVGAGI (reference sequence). CDR3 amino acids: CASSYSGQGVYEQYF. CDR3 DNA: TGTGCCAGCAGTTACTCGGGACAGGGGGTCTACGAGCAGTACTTC.

In regard to this clone: The junction differs from germline at one of its ends, possibly a read error. The gene calls are TRBV19 and TRBJ1-5; perhaps TRBD1 as D (6 bases). The CDR3 contains 11 residues. The germline V gene encodes CDR1 LNHDA and CDR2 SQIVND (reference sequence). CDR3 region: CASSAPGTRYF. CDR3 nucleotides: TGTGCCAGTAGTGCCCCCGGGACAAGGTATTTT.

V is TRBV5-5 and J is TRBJ2-2; TRBD1 might be the D (5 bases). Germline V gene data show CDR1 as SGHKS and CDR2 as YYEKEE (reference sequence). Trimming stripped 0 bases from V and 9 bases from J, with 21 bases between. The CDR3 loop spans 17 amino acids. The CDR3 sequence: CASSLESGPRTGWELFF. In DNA form, the CDR3 reads TGTGCCAGCAGCTTGGAGTCAGGGCCCAGAACCGGGTGGGAGCTGTTTTTT.

V gene TRBV28 combines with J gene TRBJ1-3; TRBD1 agrees at 9 bases. The germline V gene encodes CDR1 MDHEN and CDR2 SYDVKM. The J segment lost 4 bases and the V segment lost 7 bases, leaving 8 bases of the junction unmatched. This CDR3 region has 15 residues. In DNA, the CDR3 is TGTGCCAGCACCGAGGGACAGGGAAGAGGAAACACCATATATTTT. Amino acids: CASTEGQGRGNTIYF.

This chain uses TRBV4-2 with TRBJ1-2, with 9 nucleotides matching TRBD1. The CDR3 runs to 13 residues. With 3 bases clipped from V and 8 bases from J, the junction kept 4 bases outside the gene matches. Per the germline V gene, CDR1 is LGHNA and CDR2 is YNFKEQ. The CDR3 DNA follows: TGTGCCAGCAGCCAGGACAGGGGTGACGGCTACACCTTC. It yields the protein CASSQDRGDGYTF.

V usage is TRBV10-3 and J usage is TRBJ2-2, with 8 bases identical to TRBD1. This CDR3 contains 15 residues. Germline V gene lookup returns CDR1 ENHRY and CDR2 SYGVKD. J gave up 1 base and V 7 bases, and 5 bases lay outside the gene matches. This CDR3 reads CAITPDRGNTGELFF. The CDR3 bases are TGTGCCATCACCCCAGACAGGGGGAACACCGGGGAGCTGTTTTTT.

The V call is TRBV6-5, the J call TRBJ1-2; tentative D call: TRBD1 (6 bases). CDR1 is MNHEY and CDR2 is SVGAGI in the germline V gene. The CDR3 runs 13 residues. Deletions cut 10 bases from V and 8 bases from J, with 20 bases between. CDR3 nucleotides: TGTGCCACCACCAACCCTAACAGGGACGGCTACACCTTC. Its protein is CATTNPNRDGYTF.

The J gene is TRBJ1-2, the V gene TRBV20-1; tentative D call: TRBD1 (5 bases). The CDR3 extends over 11 amino acids. The V gene's germline CDR1 is DFQATT and CDR2 SNEGSKA (reference sequence). V was trimmed by 1 base and J by 8 bases, leaving 8 bases between them. The CDR3 sequence: CSARGQGGYTF. For the CDR3, the DNA is TGCAGTGCTAGAGGGCAGGGCGGCTACACCTTC.

This chain joins TRBV7-9 and TRBJ1-2; TRBD1 might be the D (6 bases). Trimming stripped 8 bases from V and 5 bases from J, with 27 bases between. Per the germline V gene, CDR1 is SEHNR and CDR2 is FQNEAQ (reference sequence). The CDR3 runs 17 residues. CDR3 protein: CASGPPRYRASEYGYTF. The CDR3 DNA follows: TGTGCCAGCGGCCCCCCTAGGTACAGGGCGTCGGAATATGGCTACACCTTC.

The chain is built from TRBV7-2 and TRBJ2-2; TRBD2 agrees at 10 bases. The germline V gene encodes CDR1 SGHTA and CDR2 FQGNSA. The length of the CDR3 is 15 residues. V lost 5 bases, J lost 5 bases, and 5 bases stayed unmatched. DNA of the CDR3: TGTGCCAGCAGCCATAGCGGGGGGTGGACCGGGGAGCTGTTTTTT. Its protein product is CASSHSGGWTGELFF.

This clone is medium-sized by share. V gene TRBV4-1 combines with J gene TRBJ1-1; TRBD1 agrees at 7 bases. The germline V gene has CDR1 MGHRA and CDR2 YSYEKL. V was pared by 3 bases and J by 11 bases, with 9 bases of the junction left unmatched. The CDR3 is made up of 13 amino acids. In nucleotides, the CDR3 is TGCGCCAGCAGCCAGGTCTTAGGGGGCACGGCTTTCTTT. Protein: CASSQVLGGTAFF.

The V gene is TRBV10-3, the J gene TRBJ1-4, with a weak D call TRBD1 (5 bases). Germline CDR1 and CDR2: ENHRY and SYGVKD. The CDR3 length is 16 residues. Trimming took 10 bases from V and 1 from J, leaving 19 bases between them. CDR3: CATSLRGGRTNEKLFF. The CDR3 coding sequence is TGTGCCACATCCCTCCGGGGGGGAAGAACTAATGAAAAACTGTTTTTT.

The genes are TRBV2 and TRBJ2-1; 7 bases agree with TRBD2. The CDR3 is 15 residues long. CDR1 and CDR2 from the germline V gene are SNHLY and FYNNEI. V lost 7 bases and J lost 9; bases outside the gene matches: 15. The CDR3, as DNA: TGTGCCAGCACTGATCGGACTAGAGCGGATCCTGAGCAGTTCTTC. Its translation: CASTDRTRADPEQFF.

A word on this clone: The same CDR3 arises from other DNA sequences in this sample as well. V and J are TRBV5-4 and TRBJ2-5; D is possibly TRBD2 (6 bases). The CDR3 length is 13 residues. Germline V CDR1 and CDR2: SGHNT, YYREEE (reference sequence). Trimming removed 1 base at V and 4 bases at J, with 8 bases between. Here the CDR3 DNA reads TGTGCCAGCAGCTTGATCGGGGGAGAGACCCAGTACTTC. Protein sequence: CASSLIGGETQYF. The whole variable domain, remainder taken from reference TRBV5-4 and TRBJ2-5, is ETGVTQSPTHLIKTRGQQVTLRCSSQSGHNTVSWYQQALGQGPQFIFQYYREEENGRGNFPPRFSGLQFPNYSSELNVNALELDDSALYLCASSLIGGETQYFGPGTRLLVL.

This rearrangement joins TRBV19 to TRBJ2-7; 8 nucleotides align to TRBD1. Germline V lookup: CDR1 LNHDA, CDR2 SQIVND (reference sequence). With 6 bases clipped from V and 6 bases from J, the junction kept 13 bases outside the gene matches. The CDR3 is 15 amino acids. In DNA, the CDR3 is TGTGCCAGTAGCAGTACAGGGGGTAGTTTGTCCGAGCAGTACTTC. Protein product: CASSSTGGSLSEQYF.

The chain recombines TRBV30 with TRBJ1-5; 10 nucleotides agree with TRBD1. The CDR3 spans 14 residues. From germline, CDR1 is GTSNPN and CDR2 SVGIG (reference sequence). V was clipped by 4 bases and J by 7 bases; unmatched bases: 7. The CDR3 DNA reads TGTGCCTGGAAAGGGACAGGGGAACACCAGCCCCAGCATTTT. This translates into CAWKGTGEHQPQHF.

The J gene is TRBJ2-1, the V gene TRBV7-8, with 9 nucleotides matching TRBD2. CDR1 and CDR2 from the germline V gene are SGHVS and FQNEAQ. The CDR3 extends over 16 amino acids. The V gene end was trimmed by 1 base and the J gene end by 6 bases; junction bases not matched to a gene: 7. The CDR3 DNA follows: TGTGCCAGCAGCTTAGGACTAGCGGCTACTACCAATGAGCAGTTCTTC. It is translated as CASSLGLAATTNEQFF. Drawing the rest from reference TRBV7-8 and TRBJ2-1, the complete variable domain is GAGVSQSPRYKVAKRGQDVALRCDPISGHVSLFWYQQALGQGPEFLTYFQNEAQLDKSGLPSDRFFAERPEGSVSTLKIQRTQQEDSAVYLCASSLGLAATTNEQFFGPGTRLTVL.

The rearrangement links TRBV15 to TRBJ1-4; D perhaps matches TRBD1 (5 bases). Trimming pared 0 bases from V and 0 bases from J, leaving 11 bases between. This CDR3 comprises 17 residues. From germline, CDR1 is LNHNV and CDR2 YYDKDF (reference sequence). The CDR3 loop reads CATSRDLGGATNEKLFF. CDR3 bases: TGTGCCACCAGCAGAGATCTTGGGGGGGCAACTAATGAAAAACTGTTTTTT.

V gene TRBV4-2 combines with J gene TRBJ2-1, with 8 positions matching TRBD2. V lost 1 base to trimming and J lost 5 bases; unmatched junction nucleotides: 7. CDR1 and CDR2 (germline): LGHNA, YNFKEQ. The CDR3 has 16 residues. The CDR3 DNA follows: TGTGCCAGCAGCCAAGGCTTGCGGGGGGTCGACAATGAGCAGTTCTTC. This translates into CASSQGLRGVDNEQFF.

The rearrangement joins TRBV7-9 to TRBJ2-5; the match to TRBD1 covers 8 bases. The germline gives CDR1 SEHNR, CDR2 FQNEAQ (reference sequence). J gave up 1 base and V 5 bases, and 3 bases lay outside the gene matches. The CDR3 has 14 amino acids. The chain's CDR3 is CASSGQGGQETQYF. The CDR3, as DNA: TGTGCCAGCAGCGGACAGGGAGGCCAAGAGACCCAGTACTTC.

The gene calls are TRBV7-2 and TRBJ2-3; D is perhaps TRBD1 (5 bases). Germline V gives CDR1 SGHTA, CDR2 FQGNSA. CDR3 length equals 14 residues. Trimming pared 5 bases from V and 4 bases from J, leaving 13 bases between. For the CDR3, the DNA is TGTGCCAGCAGCCCAGGCCGACAGTCAGATACGCAGTATTTT. The encoded protein is CASSPGRQSDTQYF.